Sequencing of this T cell receptor beta chain was carried out in a study of spatial heterogeneity in lung cancer (dated by TCRdb to between 2018 and 2020). Some background on the complete study: Beta-chain transcripts were consistently detected in greater numbers than alpha-chain transcripts, which likely reflects a higher abundance of beta-chain transcripts. In the raw uncorrected reads, each unique combination of TCR and UMI appeared more than ten times on average. TCR alpha and beta repertoires were quantitatively compared across multiple tumor regions, matched nontumor lung and blood in non-small cell lung cancer. TCR repertoire features were related to nonsynonymous mutation counts determined by whole-exome sequencing of tumor tissue. At surgery, roughly 220 tumor regions, approximately 64 matched nontumor lung samples and 45 to 60 PBMC samples were TCR-sequenced for both alpha and beta chains.

This clonotype registers as medium-sized (0.01 to 0.1%) within its sample. This receptor's antigen is unknown. No much larger clone is present one base from it, and per-base qualities are unavailable. This beta chain lies outside the target of a library built for alpha chains; its clone size means little. What the authors observed across the whole study: Ubiquitous expanded tumor TCRs were found in blood more often at tumor resection than at routine follow-up. Confirming at a functional level the hypothesis that regional TCRs recognize regional mutations was considered to require additional single-cell paired TCR alpha and beta sequencing.

The method behind the library was 5' RACE. Instrument on record: NextSeq 500. In the TCR library protocol, a unique molecular identifier was attached to each TCR cDNA molecule so that PCR and sequencing errors could be corrected. Per the original workflow: TCR identification, UMI-based error correction and CDR3 extraction were all carried out with Decombinator tools. Expanded TCRs were defined as those above a frequency of 2 per 1,000, corresponding to the top 1% of the tumor frequency distribution. Renyi diversity was computed with the R vegan package after each repertoire had been subsampled 100 times to 5,000 TCRs. CDR3 similarity networks were constructed using string-kernel similarity of amino acid triplets, with links drawn between CDR3s whose pairwise similarity was above 0.82. Using fastp trimming at Q25 and MiXCR clonotype assembly, TCRdb reanalyzed the public sequencing data and kept in-frame beta chains. For every CDR3 protein sequence, its rows merge into one entry that carries the most common genes and DNA. TCRdb, rather than the study authors, made the V and J calls. This sample holds fewer than 5,000 distinct CDR3 sequences; 24% were observed only once. Jointly, the top ten make up roughly 26% of the sample.

CDR1 and CDR2 are drawn from the germline V gene: SGHAT, FQNNGV. Germline trimming amounts to 4 bases on V and 4 bases on J, with 6 as the count of junction bases outside the gene matches. Counted from cysteine to phenylalanine, this CDR3 has 16 amino acids. Only the CDR3 portion is preserved as DNA: 48 bases, with reading frame beginning at the first base. This sample's time point label indicates: sample taken at primary tumor resection. TCR sequencing used whole RNA extracted from tumor and nontumor lung tissue, or from cryopreserved PBMC samples, without cell sorting. Donors were under 95 patients with early-stage, untreated non-small cell lung cancer from the lung TRACERx cohort. Patients were selected for TCR sequencing only if sufficient RNA was available from at least two tumor regions.

The sequences come from PBMCs, collected at surgery. The chain is assembled from TRBV11-2 and TRBJ2-6, with TRBD1 matching 8 junction bases. The TCR sequence derives from a female donor with early-stage non-small cell lung cancer. The CDR3 reads as follows: CASSWGQAAGANVLTF. The DNA sequence reads TGTGCCAGCAGCTGGGGACAGGCGGCCGGGGCCAACGTCCTGACTTTC.